The T cell receptor (beta chain) described here comes from a study of blood T cell repertoires in COVID-19 (dated by TCRdb to 2020 to 2021). Regarding the study in general: Samples from collaborators originated in the United States, Italy and Spain and spanned both the acute and convalescent phases of COVID-19. Subjects who had been exposed to COVID-19, were actively infected with it, or had recovered from it provided the deeply sampled blood TCRbeta repertoires that made up the dataset. Where available, HLA class I and class II types were obtained from metadata supplied by the sample provider rather than from assay-based typing. Sample metadata almost always included a de-identified subject ID, COVID-19 status, age in years and sex. A freely available public database, intended as a resource for researchers studying the immune response to SARS-CoV-2, is where the repertoires were released. The material from the prospective study consisted of cDNA or gDNA derived from T cells, B-cell-depleted T cells, or PBMCs. Samples came from the ongoing ImmuneRACE study (first 160 participants) plus 1,254 subjects from 6 global collaborators. General conclusions and limits of the study: The quantity of clinical and demographic metadata differed by source and by participant and was supplied without curation.

The immunoSEQ Assay, a bias-controlled multiplex PCR, was used to amplify TCRbeta CDR3 regions from genomic DNA. The original pipeline was this. The number of nucleated cells in each sample was estimated by amplification of reference gene primers within the assay. Sequence reads were collapsed and filtered to measure the absolute abundance of every unique TCRbeta CDR3 rearrangement. Productive Simpson clonality was computed per sample as the square root of Simpson's diversity index over productive rearrangements. TCRdb mirrors the immuneACCESS table, restricted to in-frame sequences. Some clones are absent from its copies; in checked studies, under half trace to an unresolved V gene, and the reason for the others is unknown. The DNA was the basis for D and trimming; V, J and clone size are from that table. Counted in this sample were 140,000 or so clones; around nine tenths of them appeared once. Under 6% of the sample is held by the ten biggest clonotypes.

Details on this clone: What antigen it recognizes has not been identified. No clone much larger than this one lies a single base away; base qualities are absent.

Each collaborating institution followed its own protocols to collect whole blood in K2EDTA tubes. For TCRbeta analysis, collaborators shipped samples as frozen whole blood, isolated PBMCs, or DNA extracted from either of those sample types. V gives up 2 bases and J gives up 0 bases, and the segment between their germline ends measures 11 bases. There are 17 amino acids in the CDR3, from cysteine to phenylalanine inclusive. Left in the record is the CDR3 DNA by itself, 51 bases read in frame from the first base. In the germline V gene, CDR1 corresponds to SGHDN and CDR2 to FVKESK. Sequenced sample: peripheral blood. The chain is encoded by TRBV14 joined to TRBJ1-6; TRBD1 is possibly the D segment (5 matching bases). The receptor was isolated from a human donor in a cohort sampled during active COVID-19. The CDR3 loop reads CASSQTAGISYNSPLHF. The nucleotides read TGTGCCAGCAGCCAAACAGCAGGGATCTCCTATAATTCACCCCTCCACTTT.